The present entry profiles one T cell receptor beta chain with its context. This record comes from a study of blood T cell repertoires in COVID-19. Study information: Material from acute and convalescent COVID-19 was sourced from the United States, Italy and Spain.

Unmatched junction bases numbered 13, after V lost 1 base and J lost 7 bases. The CDR3 spans 18 residues. Germline loops: CDR1 SGHAT, CDR2 FQNNGV. In the original processing: It was from reference gene primer amplification that nucleated cell counts were estimated. Repertoires were generated with immunoSEQ multiplex PCR, while TCRdb's copy carries only in-frame clones and drops some. The V and J calls and the clone size are those of that table, but D and trimming were determined from the DNA. The repertoire holds hundreds of thousands of clones, with about 89% as singletons. Donors were grouped by their self-reported clinical history.

Sequencing input: PBMCs or T cells enriched from blood (not recorded which). This TCR came from a woman aged 25 to 45 who had recovered from COVID-19. The V gene is TRBV11-2, the J gene TRBJ2-2; 9 bases line up with TRBD2. CDR3 sequence (DNA): TGTGCCAGCAGCTTAGGGGGCCGCGGGAGGGCCGGTAACGGGGAGCTGTTTTTT. Its protein is CASSLGGRGRAGNGELFF.